These T cell receptor beta chains were read from a single sample in a study of T cells in Graves' hyperthyroidism and ophthalmopathy. TCRdb independently ran MiXCR on the multiplex PCR reads; one entry per CDR3 protein. Among about 350,000 distinct CDR3 sequences listed, about a fifth were seen once. The sample comprised blood. Receptor source: a woman aged 18-35 years with Graves' hyperthyroidism. Each CDR3 is given with its conserved first and last residue. A D gene is named only where the DNA matches it firmly. Clone sizes are given selectively: once, few, many, or a class where the clone is expanded.

V gene: TRBV2
J gene: TRBJ1-1
D gene: NA
clone size: many
CDR3 protein: CASSADRREAFF
CDR3 DNA: TGTGCCAGCAGTGCCGACAGGCGTGAAGCTTTCTTT

V gene: TRBV5-1
J gene: TRBJ2-5
D gene: TRBD1
clone size: NA
CDR3 protein: CASSDGTGGGETQYF
CDR3 DNA: TGCGCCAGCAGCGACGGGACAGGGGGAGGGGAGACCCAGTACTTC

V gene: TRBV14
J gene: TRBJ1-2
D gene: NA
clone size: few
CDR3 protein: CASSRGYDYGYTF
CDR3 DNA: TGTGCCAGCAGCCGGGGCTACGACTATGGCTACACCTTC

V gene: TRBV15
J gene: TRBJ1-6
D gene: TRBD1
clone size: many
CDR3 protein: CATSSGQGASPLHF
CDR3 DNA: TGTGCCACCAGCTCCGGACAGGGGGCTTCACCCCTCCACTTT

V gene: TRBV10-3
J gene: TRBJ1-1
D gene: NA
clone size: many
CDR3 protein: CAISENGEGTEAFF
CDR3 DNA: TGTGCCATCAGTGAGAACGGGGAGGGGACTGAAGCTTTCTTT

V gene: TRBV3-1
J gene: TRBJ1-5
D gene: TRBD1
clone size: NA
CDR3 protein: CASSQVQGGEYSNQPQHF
CDR3 DNA: TGTGCCAGCAGCCAAGTCCAGGGGGGCGAATATAGCAATCAGCCCCAGCATTTT

V gene: TRBV5-4
J gene: TRBJ1-2
D gene: NA
clone size: many
CDR3 protein: CASSLLGGDYRNYGYTF
CDR3 DNA: TGTGCCAGCAGCTTGCTGGGCGGCGATTACCGTAACTATGGCTACACCTTC

V gene: TRBV25-1
J gene: TRBJ2-5
D gene: NA
clone size: many
CDR3 protein: CASTGRGWGETQYF
CDR3 DNA: TGTGCCAGCACAGGCCGGGGTTGGGGGGAGACCCAGTACTTC

V gene: TRBV12-5
J gene: TRBJ1-2
D gene: NA
clone size: NA
CDR3 protein: CASGLVGTPIF
CDR3 DNA: TGTGCTAGTGGTTTGGTAGGGACGCCTATCTTC

V gene: TRBV27
J gene: TRBJ1-1
D gene: NA
clone size: many
CDR3 protein: CASSLWLNTEAFF
CDR3 DNA: TGTGCCAGCAGTTTATGGCTGAACACTGAAGCTTTCTTT

V gene: TRBV18
J gene: TRBJ2-7
D gene: NA
clone size: few
CDR3 protein: CASSPPGLHYEQYF
CDR3 DNA: TGTGCCAGCTCACCACCGGGTCTTCACTACGAGCAGTACTTC

V gene: TRBV5-1
J gene: TRBJ1-1
D gene: NA
clone size: many
CDR3 protein: CASSLASGGVTEAFF
CDR3 DNA: TGCGCCAGCAGCTTGGCATCTGGGGGCGTCACTGAAGCTTTCTTT

V gene: TRBV3-1
J gene: TRBJ2-6
D gene: NA
clone size: NA
CDR3 protein: CASTFYSSGANVLTF
CDR3 DNA: TGTGCCAGCACCTTCTACAGCTCTGGGGCCAACGTCCTGACTTTC

V gene: TRBV29-1
J gene: TRBJ1-1
D gene: NA
clone size: many
CDR3 protein: CGVEDPTRNTEAFF
CDR3 DNA: TGCGGCGTTGAAGATCCGACACGGAACACTGAAGCTTTCTTT

V gene: TRBV11-1
J gene: TRBJ1-1
D gene: NA
clone size: many
CDR3 protein: CASSPQIRGDYMNTEAFF
CDR3 DNA: TGTGCCAGCAGCCCACAGATCCGGGGGGACTACATGAACACTGAAGCTTTCTTT

V gene: TRBV15
J gene: TRBJ1-5
D gene: NA
clone size: many
CDR3 protein: CATSRDRKTRYSNQPQHF
CDR3 DNA: TGTGCCACCAGCAGAGATCGAAAGACGCGGTATAGCAATCAGCCCCAGCATTTT

V gene: TRBV6-5
J gene: TRBJ1-2
D gene: NA
clone size: many
CDR3 protein: CASSYSPATGYTF
CDR3 DNA: TGTGCCAGCAGTTACTCCCCAGCGACGGGCTACACCTTC

V gene: TRBV12-3/TRBV12-4
J gene: TRBJ2-7
D gene: TRBD2
clone size: NA
CDR3 protein: CASSRGLAGDSYEQYF
CDR3 DNA: TGTGCCAGCAGCCGCGGACTAGCGGGGGATTCTTACGAGCAGTACTTC

V gene: TRBV2
J gene: TRBJ2-2
D gene: TRBD2
clone size: NA
CDR3 protein: CASSDPQSGVNTGELFF
CDR3 DNA: TGTGCCAGCAGTGACCCCCAAAGCGGGGTGAACACCGGGGAGCTGTTTTTT

V gene: TRBV7-3
J gene: TRBJ2-1
D gene: TRBD2
clone size: few
CDR3 protein: CASSISPGGDNEQFF
CDR3 DNA: TGTGCCAGCAGCATCTCCCCGGGGGGGGACAATGAGCAGTTCTTC

V gene: TRBV28
J gene: TRBJ2-7
D gene: TRBD2
clone size: many
CDR3 protein: CATTGGRSYEQYF
CDR3 DNA: TGTGCCACGACGGGAGGGCGTTCCTACGAGCAGTACTTC

V gene: TRBV29-1
J gene: TRBJ2-7
D gene: NA
clone size: many
CDR3 protein: CSVRTDRIYEQYF
CDR3 DNA: TGCAGCGTGAGGACCGACCGCATCTACGAGCAGTACTTC

V gene: TRBV6-1
J gene: TRBJ2-7
D gene: NA
clone size: many
CDR3 protein: CASRGETVKVYEQYF
CDR3 DNA: TGTGCCAGCAGAGGCGAGACAGTAAAAGTCTACGAGCAGTACTTC

V gene: TRBV4-1
J gene: TRBJ1-5
D gene: NA
clone size: NA
CDR3 protein: CASSPRGGNQWQPQHF
CDR3 DNA: TGCGCCAGCAGCCCCAGAGGGGGGAATCAATGGCAGCCCCAGCATTTT

V gene: TRBV6-5
J gene: TRBJ2-7
D gene: TRBD2
clone size: NA
CDR3 protein: CASSSVAGGPYEQYF
CDR3 DNA: TGTGCCAGCAGTTCCGTAGCGGGGGGCCCCTACGAGCAGTACTTC

V gene: TRBV15
J gene: TRBJ2-5
D gene: NA
clone size: many
CDR3 protein: CATSISPQGPETQYF
CDR3 DNA: TGTGCCACCAGCATCTCGCCCCAGGGTCCCGAGACCCAGTACTTC

V gene: TRBV11-2
J gene: TRBJ1-1
D gene: NA
clone size: NA
CDR3 protein: CASSLGRQGSRLNTEAFF
CDR3 DNA: TGTGCCAGCAGCTTAGGGAGGCAGGGTAGCAGGCTTAACACTGAAGCTTTCTTT

V gene: TRBV30
J gene: TRBJ2-7
D gene: TRBD1
clone size: NA
CDR3 protein: CAWSRDRAREQYF
CDR3 DNA: TGTGCCTGGAGTCGGGACAGGGCCAGGGAGCAGTACTTC

V gene: TRBV12-3/TRBV12-4
J gene: TRBJ2-5
D gene: NA
clone size: many
CDR3 protein: CASSLGYGVMNF
CDR3 DNA: TGTGCCAGCAGTTTAGGTTACGGGGTTATGAACTTC

V gene: TRBV7-9
J gene: TRBJ1-5
D gene: TRBD1
clone size: many
CDR3 protein: CASSAGTGNQPQHF
CDR3 DNA: TGTGCCAGCAGCGCTGGGACAGGCAATCAGCCCCAGCATTTT

V gene: TRBV7-8
J gene: TRBJ1-2
D gene: NA
clone size: once
CDR3 protein: CASGFFGGAGYTF
CDR3 DNA: TGTGCCAGCGGTTTCTTCGGGGGGGCGGGCTACACCTTC

V gene: TRBV6-1
J gene: TRBJ1-2
D gene: NA
clone size: NA
CDR3 protein: CASTPGRGAGGYTF
CDR3 DNA: TGTGCCAGCACCCCCGGGCGGGGGGCGGGGGGCTACACCTTC

V gene: TRBV4-1
J gene: TRBJ2-5
D gene: NA
clone size: many
CDR3 protein: CASSHRASQETQYF
CDR3 DNA: TGCGCCAGCAGCCATCGGGCTAGCCAAGAGACCCAGTACTTC

V gene: TRBV12-3/TRBV12-4
J gene: TRBJ1-5
D gene: TRBD1
clone size: many
CDR3 protein: CASRLTGRSYSNQPQHF
CDR3 DNA: TGTGCCAGCAGGCTGACAGGGCGAAGTTATAGCAATCAGCCCCAGCATTTT

V gene: TRBV6-5
J gene: TRBJ2-7
D gene: NA
clone size: many
CDR3 protein: CASSYNWRLRGTWEQYF
CDR3 DNA: TGTGCCAGCAGTTACAATTGGCGGTTGAGGGGCACGTGGGAGCAGTACTTC

V gene: TRBV28
J gene: TRBJ1-5
D gene: NA
clone size: many
CDR3 protein: CASRSDRNQPQHF
CDR3 DNA: TGTGCCAGCAGGAGCGACAGGAATCAGCCCCAGCATTTT

V gene: TRBV20-1
J gene: TRBJ1-2
D gene: NA
clone size: few
CDR3 protein: CSAGAPSYGYTF
CDR3 DNA: TGCAGTGCCGGGGCACCCAGCTATGGCTACACCTTC

V gene: TRBV15
J gene: TRBJ1-5
D gene: NA
clone size: NA
CDR3 protein: CATSRGRESVEPQHF
CDR3 DNA: TGTGCCACCAGCAGAGGGAGGGAGTCTGTGGAGCCCCAGCATTTT

V gene: TRBV6-1
J gene: TRBJ1-2
D gene: TRBD1
clone size: many
CDR3 protein: CASSEDGTGRDYTF
CDR3 DNA: TGTGCCAGCAGTGAAGATGGGACAGGGCGCGACTACACCTTC